This TCR beta chain derives from a study of shared clonotypes between healthy human individuals. As for the study in general: Plates per donor: three CD4 naive, three CD4 memory, two CD8 naive, one CD8 memory.

The CDR3 is 14 amino acids. V was trimmed by 5 bases and J by 3 bases, leaving 14 bases between them. Per germline, CDR1 LNHDA and CDR2 SQIVND (reference sequence). Source study methods: ImmunoSEQ junction-only sequences lacked quality scores, so their filtering differed. Libraries were prepared by immunoSEQ multiplex PCR; TCRdb keeps only in-frame clonotypes and omits some of them. V and J calls plus clone size are reproduced from that table; the DNA served to infer D and trimming. The table has about 700,000 clones, around 72% seen once. As to this clone: What it binds is unknown.

Whole-study results and caveats: Shared clonotypes: approximately 4.5% naive CD4, 3% to 3.5% naive CD8, about 2.2% memory CD4, 0.35% to 0.5% memory CD8.

Sample: memory CD4+ T cells sorted from blood. Subset given: CD45RA-negative fraction. The chain carries TRBV19 and TRBJ2-7, with D tentatively TRBD1 or TRBD2 (5 bases each). This sequence was found in a woman in her thirties in good health. The CDR3 nucleotides are TGTGCCAGTAGTTCGACCGGGACGGACTACGAGCAGTACTTC. This encodes CASSSTGTDYEQYF.